One and the same sample provided the 8 T cell receptor beta chains below, sequenced in a study of cytomegalovirus exposure and HLA in healthy donors. PCR primers comprised 60 Vbeta and 13 Jbeta primers. Clones were read by immunoSEQ multiplex PCR, and TCRdb kept only the in-frame ones, dropping some. The sample shows about 190,000 clones, more than 65% of them seen only once. Sample: PBMCs. All receptors derive from a man aged 50 or older in good health and CMV-seronegative.

Regarding this clone: Germline and junction disagree at one end, which may indicate a read error. The chain employs TRBV7-9 and TRBJ1-5, with TRBD1 as a possible D gene (5 bases). CDR1 and CDR2 from the germline V gene are SEHNR and FQNEAQ (reference sequence). CDR3 length: 15 amino acids. The CDR3 region is CSSSLGNQGPQPQHF. Written as DNA, the CDR3 is TGTTCCAGCAGCTTAGGTAATCAGGGTCCCCAGCCCCAGCATTTT.

V gene TRBV19 combines with J gene TRBJ2-7; D might be TRBD1 (6 bases). The CDR3 covers 14 residues. Germline CDR1 reads LNHDA; CDR2 reads SQIVND (reference sequence). V was pared by 4 bases and J by 1 base, with 11 bases between. For the CDR3, the DNA is TGTGCCAGTAGTAGGACAGTCGCATCCTACGAGCAGTACTTC. Amino acids: CASSRTVASYEQYF.

This clone was picked up one time. This chain uses TRBV11-3 with TRBJ2-7; D gene ambiguous. The V gene lost 1 base and the J gene lost 2 bases, with 3 bases spanning the gap. CDR1 is SGHNT and CDR2 is YENEEA in the germline V gene. The CDR3 is 12 amino acids. CDR3 DNA sequence: TGTGCCAGCAGCTTAGTCACCTACGAGCAGTACTTC. Translated: CASSLVTYEQYF.

This clone was picked up a small number of times. The chain uses TRBV5-6 and TRBJ2-3; a possible D gene is TRBD2 (6 bases). Trimming removed 4 bases at V and 1 base at J, with 13 bases between. CDR1 and CDR2 (germline): SGHDT, YYEEEE. The CDR3 runs to 15 residues. The CDR3 DNA is TGTGCCAGCAGCGCCTTAGGCGGGGGCACAGATACGCAGTATTTT. Protein sequence: CASSALGGGTDTQYF.

The chain employs TRBV7-9 and TRBJ2-1; 11 positions match TRBD2. In germline, CDR1 is SEHNR, CDR2 FQNEAQ (reference sequence). J gave up 4 bases and V 5 bases, and 7 bases lay outside the gene matches. This CDR3 comprises 16 residues. The CDR3, as DNA: TGTGCCAGCAGCCCGGATGGGACTAGCGGTTACAATGAGCAGTTCTTC. Translated: CASSPDGTSGYNEQFF. Drawing the rest from reference TRBV7-9 and TRBJ2-1, the complete variable domain is DTGVSQNPRHKITKRGQNVTFRCDPISEHNRLYWYRQTLGQGPEFLTYFQNEAQLEKSRLLSDRFSAERPKGSFSTLEIQRTEQGDSAMYLCASSPDGTSGYNEQFFGPGTRLTVL.

This clone was observed once. This chain connects TRBV11-2 to TRBJ1-3; 10 bases line up with TRBD1. The CDR3 loop spans 15 amino acids. V lost 1 base to trimming and J lost 6 bases; unmatched junction nucleotides: 3. Germline V gene data show CDR1 as SGHAT and CDR2 as FQNNGV. The chain's CDR3 is CASSLVGTGANTIYF. The CDR3 DNA sequence: TGTGCCAGCAGCTTAGTCGGGACAGGGGCAAACACCATATATTTT.

This chain connects TRBV18 to TRBJ1-1; 9 bases are shared with TRBD1. This CDR3 spans 15 amino acids. J gave up 1 base and V 2 bases, and 2 bases lay outside the gene matches. Germline CDR1 and CDR2: KGHSH and LQKENI. CDR3: CASSPGQGRNTEAFF. In DNA, the CDR3 is TGTGCCAGCTCACCAGGACAGGGGAGGAACACTGAAGCTTTCTTT.

The J gene is TRBJ1-1, the V gene TRBV7-6, with a tentative D call TRBD1 (6 bases). CDR1 is SGHVS and CDR2 is FNYEAQ in the germline V gene. This CDR3 has 14 residues. Trimming pared 5 bases from V and 1 base from J, leaving 11 bases between. The CDR3 nucleotides read TGTGCCAGCAGCCCGCAGGGGACGAACACTGAAGCTTTCTTT. It is translated as CASSPQGTNTEAFF.